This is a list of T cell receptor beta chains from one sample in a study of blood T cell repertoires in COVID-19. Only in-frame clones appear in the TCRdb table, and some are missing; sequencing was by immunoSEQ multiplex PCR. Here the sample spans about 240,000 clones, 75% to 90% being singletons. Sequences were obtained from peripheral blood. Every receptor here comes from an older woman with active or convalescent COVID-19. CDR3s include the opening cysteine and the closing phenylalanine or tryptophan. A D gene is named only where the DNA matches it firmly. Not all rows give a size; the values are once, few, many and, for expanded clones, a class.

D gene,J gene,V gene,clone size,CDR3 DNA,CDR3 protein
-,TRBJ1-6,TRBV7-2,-,TGTGCCAGCAGCTTAGGCTCAGGGAGGACCCTCCACTTT,CASSLGSGRTLHF
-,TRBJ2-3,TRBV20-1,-,TGCAGTGCTAGTCAAGCCCGGGGGGCCATCGCAGATACGCAGTATTTT,CSASQARGAIADTQYF
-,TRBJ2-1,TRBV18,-,TGTGCCAGCTCACACGCGATCTACAATGAGCAGTTCTTC,CASSHAIYNEQFF
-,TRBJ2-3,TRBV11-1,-,TGTGCCAGCAGCTTAGGGCCCCGACAGGCAAAAGATACGCAGTATTTT,CASSLGPRQAKDTQYF
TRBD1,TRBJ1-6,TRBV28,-,TGTGCCAGCAGTACACCGGGACAGGCTTCACCCCTCCACTTT,CASSTPGQASPLHF
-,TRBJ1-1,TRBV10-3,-,TGTGCCATCAGTGAGAACCCAGCGATAGACTTGAACACTGAAGCTTTCTTT,CAISENPAIDLNTEAFF
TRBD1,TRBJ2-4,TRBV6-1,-,TGTGCCAGCAGTGAAGCGACAGGGGGCCGCAACATTCAGTACTTC,CASSEATGGRNIQYF
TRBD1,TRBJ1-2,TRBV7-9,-,TGTGCCAGCAGCGAGGGGGCTTTGCCTTATGGCTACACCTTC,CASSEGALPYGYTF
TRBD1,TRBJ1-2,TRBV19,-,TGTGCCACCCGGGACAGGCGCTATGGCTACACCTTC,CATRDRRYGYTF
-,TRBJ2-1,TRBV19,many,TGTGCCAGTAGTCCCTGGGGGCTGGATGAGCAGTTCTTC,CASSPWGLDEQFF
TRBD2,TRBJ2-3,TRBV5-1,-,TGCGCCAGCAGCTTGGTCCTGGCTAGCGGGCCACGCGACGCAGATACGCAGTATTTT,CASSLVLASGPRDADTQYF
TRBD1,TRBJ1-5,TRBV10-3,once,TGTGCCATCAGTGAGCTGGACAGGGAGCAGCCCCAGCATTTT,CAISELDREQPQHF
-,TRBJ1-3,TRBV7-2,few,TGTGCCAGCAGCTTAGTCGGTCGGGGGAACGGAAACACCATATATTTT,CASSLVGRGNGNTIYF
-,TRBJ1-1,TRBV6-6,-,TGTGCCAGCACAGAGGGCGGGTATCCGAACACTGAAGCTTTCTTT,CASTEGGYPNTEAFF
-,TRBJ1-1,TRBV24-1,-,TGTGCCACCAAGGACTCCACGGAAGGGGGCACTGAAGCTTTCTTT,CATKDSTEGGTEAFF
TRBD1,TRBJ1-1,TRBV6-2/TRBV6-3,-,TGTGCCAGCACCCCACAGGGGGTGGGAGAAGCTTTCTTT,CASTPQGVGEAFF
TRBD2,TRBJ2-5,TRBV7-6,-,TGTGCCAGCAGCTACGGGCTAGCGGGGTCAGAGACCCAGTACTTC,CASSYGLAGSETQYF
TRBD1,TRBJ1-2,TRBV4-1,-,TGCGCCAGCAGCCAACAAACAGGGGGCTCCTTCTATGGCTACACCTTC,CASSQQTGGSFYGYTF
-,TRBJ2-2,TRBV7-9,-,TGTGCCAGCAGGTCGAGTAGTGGTGTCCCCGGGGAGCTGTTTTTT,CASRSSSGVPGELFF
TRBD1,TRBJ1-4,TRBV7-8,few,TGTGCCAGCAGCCCGCCGGGGACAGGGAGAGAAAAACTGTTTTTT,CASSPPGTGREKLFF
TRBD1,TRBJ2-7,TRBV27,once,TGTGCCAGCAGTTCCATGGGGACAGGGGGCTACGAGCAGTACTTC,CASSSMGTGGYEQYF
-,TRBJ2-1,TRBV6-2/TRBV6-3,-,TGTGCCAGCAGTTACCGGGTAAGCTCCTACAATGAGCAGTTCTTC,CASSYRVSSYNEQFF
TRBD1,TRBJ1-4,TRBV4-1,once,TGCGCCAGCAGCCAAGATCCGACAGGGATGTGGGAAGAAAAACTGTTTTTT,CASSQDPTGMWEEKLFF
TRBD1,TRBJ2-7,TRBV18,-,TGTGCCAGCTCCCCGGGACAGGGTCAGTCCTACGAGCAGTACTTC,CASSPGQGQSYEQYF